These 22 T cell receptor beta chains came from one sample sequenced in a study of cytomegalovirus exposure and HLA in healthy donors. Sequencing was performed with immunoSEQ multiplex PCR; in TCRdb, only in-frame clones are kept and a portion is missing. The repertoire holds fewer than 200,000 clones, 96% seen once, with under 0.9% in the top ten. Sample: PBMCs. The receptors were gathered from a woman between 18 and 29 years old in good health and CMV-seronegative.

In its sample, this clone was seen once. This chain joins TRBV7-6 and TRBJ1-1; D is uncertain. Trimming took 1 base from V and 1 from J, leaving 10 bases between them. CDR3 length: 15 residues. Germline V gene sequence: CDR1 SGHVS, CDR2 FNYEAQ. Here the CDR3 DNA reads TGTGCCAGCAGCTTAGAACTGACGGGGAACACTGAAGCTTTCTTT. As protein: CASSLELTGNTEAFF.

This clone was detected only once. The chain is built from TRBV7-2 and TRBJ2-2, with 9 positions matching TRBD1. The CDR3 has 15 amino acids. Germline loops: CDR1 SGHTA, CDR2 FQGNSA. J lost 4 bases, V lost 6 bases, and 6 bases had no gene match. CDR3 coding DNA: TGTGCCAGCAGTATAACACAGGGGGCCACCGGGGAGCTGTTTTTT. This gives the protein CASSITQGATGELFF.

The rearrangement joins TRBV7-3 to TRBJ2-3; 8 bases line up with TRBD2. This CDR3 comprises 14 residues. With V trimmed by 2 bases and J by 10 bases, 8 bases remained unmatched. CDR1 SGHTA and CDR2 FQGTGA come from the germline V gene. CDR3 protein: CASSLAGGPSSQYF. The CDR3 DNA reads as TGTGCCAGCAGCTTAGCGGGGGGCCCCTCATCGCAGTATTTT.

The V gene is TRBV27, the J gene TRBJ2-1; 7 bases line up with TRBD2. This CDR3 contains 15 residues. With V trimmed by 10 bases and J by 12 bases, 21 bases remained unmatched. Germline V lookup: CDR1 MNHEY, CDR2 SMNVEV (reference sequence). The DNA of the CDR3 is TGTGCCACCAAACCCGATCCGAGCCCGGGGGGTGGGCAGTTCTTC. It codes for CATKPDPSPGGGQFF.

The chain has TRBV5-1 and TRBJ2-4; 7 bases fit TRBD1. Per the germline V gene, CDR1 is SGHRS and CDR2 is YFSETQ. V lost 0 bases to trimming and J lost 9 bases; unmatched junction nucleotides: 6. This CDR3 is built from 14 residues. The CDR3 nucleotides are TGCGCCAGCAGCTTGGACAGGGGTGCGACCATTCAGTACTTC. Protein: CASSLDRGATIQYF.

This chain uses TRBV18 with TRBJ2-5, with a tentative D call TRBD2 (5 bases). The length of the CDR3 is 16 residues. Looked up from germline, CDR1 is KGHSH and CDR2 is LQKENI. V shed 4 bases and J shed 1 base, with 16 bases lying between them. The CDR3 DNA follows: TGTGCCAGCTCACGAGACCAATTAGGGAGCCAAGAGACCCAGTACTTC. Translating it yields CASSRDQLGSQETQYF.

The CDR3 sequence: CASSLPRTSGGESYNEQFF. The CDR3 DNA follows: TGCGCCAGCAGCTTGCCCCGGACTAGCGGGGGTGAATCCTACAATGAGCAGTTCTTC. V is TRBV5-1 and J is TRBJ2-1, with 13 bases aligning to TRBD2. The length of the CDR3 is 19 residues. Germline V gene sequence: CDR1 SGHRS, CDR2 YFSETQ. With 1 base clipped from V and 1 base from J, the junction kept 8 bases outside the gene matches. The variable domain in full, with the rest retrieved from reference TRBV5-1 and TRBJ2-1, is KAGVTQTPRYLIKTRGQQVTLSCSPISGHRSVSWYQQTPGQGLQFLFEYFSETQRNKGNFPGRFSGRQFSNSRSEMNVSTLELGDSALYLCASSLPRTSGGESYNEQFFGPGTRLTVL.

This clone came up once. The chain joins TRBV6-6 to TRBJ1-1; TRBD1 aligns across 9 bases. Germline CDR1 is MNHNY and CDR2 is SVGAGI (reference sequence). V gave up 5 bases and J gave up 1 base; unmatched junction bases: 8. The CDR3 length is 16 residues. As DNA, the CDR3 is TGTGCCAGCAGTCCTATAAACAGGGGGCCGAACACTGAAGCTTTCTTT. Encoded protein: CASSPINRGPNTEAFF.

This chain uses TRBV4-3 with TRBJ2-5, with a possible D match to TRBD2 (6 bases). The CDR3 has 17 residues. Germline V gives CDR1 LGHNA, CDR2 YSLEER. The V and J ends lost 0 bases and 0 bases respectively, with 14 bases between them. CDR3 residues: CASSQEEGGAYQETQYF. In nucleotides, the CDR3 is TGCGCCAGCAGCCAAGAGGAGGGAGGAGCGTACCAAGAGACCCAGTACTTC.

In its sample, this clone was seen once. This chain connects TRBV5-1 to TRBJ2-3; TRBD1 agrees at 10 bases. J gave up 6 bases and V 0 bases, and 1 base lay outside the gene matches. The CDR3 totals 14 residues. CDR1 and CDR2 (germline): SGHRS, YFSETQ. The CDR3 here is CASSLAGQGDTQYF. Here the CDR3 DNA reads TGCGCCAGCAGCTTGGCGGGACAGGGGGATACGCAGTATTTT.

The CDR3 reads CASSPFPKGQNPGELFF. CDR3 in DNA: TGTGCCAGCAGCCCCTTCCCCAAGGGACAAAACCCCGGGGAGCTGTTTTTT. The chain has TRBV7-2 and TRBJ2-2; D may be TRBD1 (6 bases). CDR3 length: 17 amino acids. V shed 5 bases and J shed 6 bases, with 22 bases lying between them. Germline lookup yields CDR1 SGHTA and CDR2 FQGNSA.

The chain is built from TRBV7-2 and TRBJ2-5, with D hard to call. This CDR3 spans 14 amino acids. Per germline, CDR1 SGHTA and CDR2 FQGNSA. The V and J ends lost 0 bases and 2 bases respectively, with 7 bases between them. The CDR3 is CASSLATAQETQYF. Here the CDR3 DNA reads TGTGCCAGCAGCTTAGCCACAGCACAAGAGACCCAGTACTTC.

V and J are TRBV5-1 and TRBJ2-5; D is uncertain. V lost 1 base, J lost 2 bases, and 15 bases lay in between. The CDR3 spans 16 residues. The germline V gene has CDR1 SGHRS and CDR2 YFSETQ. The CDR3 sequence: CASSLWLAAKQETQYF. For the CDR3, the DNA is TGCGCCAGCAGCTTGTGGCTTGCGGCTAAACAAGAGACCCAGTACTTC.

This clone was recorded only once. The J gene is TRBJ2-3, the V gene TRBV7-2; 7 bases align to TRBD2. The CDR3 has 15 amino acids. The J segment lost 0 bases and the V segment lost 3 bases, leaving 3 bases of the junction unmatched. Germline V gene data show CDR1 as SGHTA and CDR2 as FQGNSA. The CDR3 coding sequence is TGTGCCAGCAGCTTTATCGGGGGGAGCACAGATACGCAGTATTTT. The encoded protein is CASSFIGGSTDTQYF. The complete variable domain, with remaining parts taken from reference TRBV7-2 and TRBJ2-3, reads GAGVSQSPSNKVTEKGKDVELRCDPISGHTALYWYRQSLGQGLEFLIYFQGNSAPDKSGLPSDRFSAERTGGSVSTLTIQRTQQEDSAVYLCASSFIGGSTDTQYFGPGTRLTVL.

This clone was seen a single time. The chain is built from TRBV6-1 and TRBJ2-1, with TRBD2 matching over 11 bases. The ends lost 10 bases at V and 5 bases at J; junction bases unmatched: 10. CDR3 size: 15 residues. Germline CDR1 is MNHNS and CDR2 is SASEGT. CDR3 region: CATIAGGQVHNEQFF. For the CDR3, the DNA is TGTGCCACTATAGCGGGGGGGCAAGTCCACAATGAGCAGTTCTTC.

The genes are TRBV9 and TRBJ1-1; the D is unclear. This CDR3 region has 13 residues. Deletions cut 3 bases from V and 1 base from J, with 7 bases between. Germline CDR1 and CDR2: SGDLS and YYNGEE. CDR3 loop: CASSETGNTEAFF. As DNA, the CDR3 is TGTGCCAGCAGCGAAACCGGGAACACTGAAGCTTTCTTT. Drawing the rest from reference TRBV9 and TRBJ1-1, the complete variable domain is DSGVTQTPKHLITATGQRVTLRCSPRSGDLSVYWYQQSLDQGLQFLIQYYNGEERAKGNILERFSAQQFPDLHSELNLSSLELGDSALYFCASSETGNTEAFFGQGTRLTVV.

The chain recombines TRBV6-5 with TRBJ2-5; a possible D gene is TRBD2 (7 bases). The CDR3 consists of 12 residues. The germline V and J ends were trimmed by 8 bases and 4 bases, with 11 bases remaining between them. Germline lookup yields CDR1 MNHEY and CDR2 SVGAGI. CDR3 amino acids: CASGGGRETQYF. In DNA form, the CDR3 reads TGTGCCAGCGGGGGGGGGCGAGAGACCCAGTACTTC.

The chain links TRBV9 to TRBJ2-7, with 9 bases lining up with TRBD1. Looked up from germline, CDR1 is SGDLS and CDR2 is YYNGEE. The length of the CDR3 is 17 residues. The ends lost 4 bases at V and 0 bases at J; junction bases unmatched: 11. CDR3 coding DNA: TGTGCCAGCAGCAGTGAGCCGGTGACAGGGGGCTCCTACGAGCAGTACTTC. Translated: CASSSEPVTGGSYEQYF.

The J gene is TRBJ1-5, the V gene TRBV19; D uncertain. V lost 6 bases to trimming and J lost 6 bases, with 15 bases between them. This CDR3 has 14 amino acids. Per the germline V gene, CDR1 is LNHDA and CDR2 is SQIVND (reference sequence). The CDR3 DNA sequence: TGTGCCAGTAGCCCCGGGGAGTTCGGTCAGCCCCAGCATTTT. Its translation is CASSPGEFGQPQHF.

The gene calls are TRBV4-2 and TRBJ2-2, with 9 nucleotides matching TRBD2. After removal of 2 bases from V and 0 bases from J, the junction contained 7 bases not matched to a gene. The CDR3 totals 18 residues. Germline V gene data show CDR1 as LGHNA and CDR2 as YNFKEQ. The CDR3 spells CASSQTPLAGTNTGELFF. In DNA, the CDR3 is TGTGCCAGCAGCCAAACCCCTCTAGCGGGGACGAACACCGGGGAGCTGTTTTTT.

The rearrangement joins TRBV5-3 to TRBJ1-1; 9 bases align to TRBD1. TRBV5-3 is recorded as an ORF, its role being uncertain. V lost 10 bases, J lost 4 bases, and 17 bases stayed unmatched. There are 16 residues in the CDR3. CDR3 loop: CAGTGTAGRTTTEAFF. The CDR3 DNA is TGTGCCGGGACAGGGACAGCCGGTAGGACTACCACTGAAGCTTTCTTT.

The chain carries TRBV19 and TRBJ1-2, with D hard to call. The CDR3 has 15 amino acids. V was trimmed by 5 bases and J by 8 bases, leaving 21 bases between them. The germline CDR1 and CDR2 sequences are LNHDA and SQIVND (reference sequence). CDR3 in DNA: TGTGCCAGTAGTTCAAGGACGGGGAGTTTGGGGGGCTACACCTTC. As protein: CASSSRTGSLGGYTF.